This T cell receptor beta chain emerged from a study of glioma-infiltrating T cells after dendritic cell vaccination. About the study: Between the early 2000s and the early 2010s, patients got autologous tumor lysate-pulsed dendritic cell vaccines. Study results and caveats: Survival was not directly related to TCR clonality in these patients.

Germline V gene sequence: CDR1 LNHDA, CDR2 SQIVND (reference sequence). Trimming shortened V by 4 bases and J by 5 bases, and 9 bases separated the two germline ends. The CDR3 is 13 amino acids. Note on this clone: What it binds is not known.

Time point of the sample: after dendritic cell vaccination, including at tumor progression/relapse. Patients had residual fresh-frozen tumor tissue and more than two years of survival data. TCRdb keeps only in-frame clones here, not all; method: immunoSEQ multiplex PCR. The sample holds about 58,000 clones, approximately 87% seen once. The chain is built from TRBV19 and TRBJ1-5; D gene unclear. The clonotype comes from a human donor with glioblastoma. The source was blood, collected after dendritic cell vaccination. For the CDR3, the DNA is TGTGCCAGTAGTACCTGGGAGGATCAGCCCCAGCATTTT. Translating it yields CASSTWEDQPQHF.